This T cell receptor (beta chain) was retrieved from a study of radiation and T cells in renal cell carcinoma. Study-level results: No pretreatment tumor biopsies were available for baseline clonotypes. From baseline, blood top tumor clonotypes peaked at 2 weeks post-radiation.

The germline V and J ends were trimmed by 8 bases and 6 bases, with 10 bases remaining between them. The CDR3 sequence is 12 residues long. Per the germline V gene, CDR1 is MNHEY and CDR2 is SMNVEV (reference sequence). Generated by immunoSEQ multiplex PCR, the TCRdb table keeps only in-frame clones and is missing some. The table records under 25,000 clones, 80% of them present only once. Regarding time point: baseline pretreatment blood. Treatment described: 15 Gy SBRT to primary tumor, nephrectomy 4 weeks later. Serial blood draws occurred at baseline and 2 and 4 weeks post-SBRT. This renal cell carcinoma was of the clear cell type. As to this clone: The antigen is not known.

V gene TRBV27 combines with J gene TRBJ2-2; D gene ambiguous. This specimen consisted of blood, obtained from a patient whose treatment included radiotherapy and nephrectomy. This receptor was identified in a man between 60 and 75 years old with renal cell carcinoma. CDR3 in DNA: TGTGCCAGCCAGCGACGCTCCGGGGAGCTGTTTTTT. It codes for CASQRRSGELFF.